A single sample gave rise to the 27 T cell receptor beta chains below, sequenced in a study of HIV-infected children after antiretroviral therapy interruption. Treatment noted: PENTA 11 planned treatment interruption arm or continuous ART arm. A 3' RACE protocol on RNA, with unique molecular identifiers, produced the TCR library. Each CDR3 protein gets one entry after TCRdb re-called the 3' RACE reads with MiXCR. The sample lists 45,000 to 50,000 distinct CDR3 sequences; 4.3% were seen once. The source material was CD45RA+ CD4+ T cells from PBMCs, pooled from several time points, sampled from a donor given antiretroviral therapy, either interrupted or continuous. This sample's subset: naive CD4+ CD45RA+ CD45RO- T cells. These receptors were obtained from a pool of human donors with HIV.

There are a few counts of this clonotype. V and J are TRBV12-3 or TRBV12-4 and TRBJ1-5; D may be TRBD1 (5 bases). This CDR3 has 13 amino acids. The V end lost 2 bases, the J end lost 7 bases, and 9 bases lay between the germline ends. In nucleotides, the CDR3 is TGTGCCAGCAGTTTAAAGGGGAAACAGCCCCAGCATTTT. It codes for CASSLKGKQPQHF.

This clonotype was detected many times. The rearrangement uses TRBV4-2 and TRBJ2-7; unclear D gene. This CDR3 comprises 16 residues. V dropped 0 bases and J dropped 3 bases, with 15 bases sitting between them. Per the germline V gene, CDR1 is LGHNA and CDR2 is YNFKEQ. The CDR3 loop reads CASSQDQPGIGYEQYF. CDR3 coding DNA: TGTGCCAGCAGCCAAGATCAACCAGGTATAGGCTACGAGCAGTACTTC.

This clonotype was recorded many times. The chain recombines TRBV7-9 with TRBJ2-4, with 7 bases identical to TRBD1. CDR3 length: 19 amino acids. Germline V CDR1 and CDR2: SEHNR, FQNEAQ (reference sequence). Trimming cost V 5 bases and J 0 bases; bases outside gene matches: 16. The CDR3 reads CASSELGQSKGVAKNIQYF. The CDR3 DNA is TGTGCCAGCAGCGAGCTGGGACAGTCCAAAGGGGTAGCCAAAAACATTCAGTACTTC. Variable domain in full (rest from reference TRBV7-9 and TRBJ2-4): DTGVSQNPRHKITKRGQNVTFRCDPISEHNRLYWYRQTLGQGPEFLTYFQNEAQLEKSRLLSDRFSAERPKGSFSTLEIQRTEQGDSAMYLCASSELGQSKGVAKNIQYFGAGTRLSVL.

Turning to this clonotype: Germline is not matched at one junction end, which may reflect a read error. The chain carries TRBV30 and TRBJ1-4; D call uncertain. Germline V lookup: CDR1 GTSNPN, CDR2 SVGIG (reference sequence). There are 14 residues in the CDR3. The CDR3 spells CAWSLQVSNERLFF. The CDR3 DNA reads TGTGCCTGGAGTCTCCAGGTTTCCAACGAAAGATTATTTTTC.

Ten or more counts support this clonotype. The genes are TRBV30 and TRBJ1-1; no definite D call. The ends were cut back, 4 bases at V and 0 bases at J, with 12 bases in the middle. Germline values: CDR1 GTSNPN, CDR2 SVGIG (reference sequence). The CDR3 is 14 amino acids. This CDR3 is CAWTRLGLNTEAFF. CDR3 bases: TGTGCCTGGACCCGGTTAGGGCTGAACACTGAAGCTTTCTTT.

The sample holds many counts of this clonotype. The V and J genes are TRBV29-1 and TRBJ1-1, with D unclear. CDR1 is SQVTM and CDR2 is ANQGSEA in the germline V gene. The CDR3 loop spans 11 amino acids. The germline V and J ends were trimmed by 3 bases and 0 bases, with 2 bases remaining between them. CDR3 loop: CSVDVNTEAFF. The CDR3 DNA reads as TGCAGCGTTGATGTGAACACTGAAGCTTTCTTT.

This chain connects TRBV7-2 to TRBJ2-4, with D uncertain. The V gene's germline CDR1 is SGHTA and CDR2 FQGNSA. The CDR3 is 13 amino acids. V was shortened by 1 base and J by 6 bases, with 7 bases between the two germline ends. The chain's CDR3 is CASSLDPSNIQYF. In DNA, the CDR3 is TGTGCCAGCAGCTTAGACCCCTCAAACATTCAGTACTTC.

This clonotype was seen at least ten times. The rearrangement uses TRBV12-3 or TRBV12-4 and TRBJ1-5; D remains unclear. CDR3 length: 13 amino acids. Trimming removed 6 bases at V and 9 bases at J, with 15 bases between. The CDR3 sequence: CASSPLPGGPQHF. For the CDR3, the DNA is TGTGCCAGCAGCCCATTGCCTGGCGGGCCCCAGCATTTT.

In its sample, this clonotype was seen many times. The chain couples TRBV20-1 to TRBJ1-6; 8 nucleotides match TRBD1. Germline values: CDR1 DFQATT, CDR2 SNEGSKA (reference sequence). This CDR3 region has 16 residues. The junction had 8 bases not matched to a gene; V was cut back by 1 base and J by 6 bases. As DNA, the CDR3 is TGCAGTGCTAGAGCGACCTGGACAGGGCCTAATTCACCCCTCCACTTT. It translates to CSARATWTGPNSPLHF.

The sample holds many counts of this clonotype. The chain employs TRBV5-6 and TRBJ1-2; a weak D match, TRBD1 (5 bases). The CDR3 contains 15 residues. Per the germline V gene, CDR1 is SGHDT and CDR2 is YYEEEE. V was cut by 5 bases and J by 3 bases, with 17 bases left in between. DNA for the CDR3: TGTGCCAGCAGTCCGCTTACAGGCGCCTACTATGGCTACACCTTC. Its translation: CASSPLTGAYYGYTF.

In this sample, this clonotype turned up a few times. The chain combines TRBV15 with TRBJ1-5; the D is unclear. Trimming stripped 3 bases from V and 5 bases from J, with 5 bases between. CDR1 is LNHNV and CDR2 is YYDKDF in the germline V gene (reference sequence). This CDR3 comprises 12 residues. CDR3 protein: CATSRVDQPQHF. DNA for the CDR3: TGTGCCACCAGCAGGGTGGATCAGCCCCAGCATTTT.

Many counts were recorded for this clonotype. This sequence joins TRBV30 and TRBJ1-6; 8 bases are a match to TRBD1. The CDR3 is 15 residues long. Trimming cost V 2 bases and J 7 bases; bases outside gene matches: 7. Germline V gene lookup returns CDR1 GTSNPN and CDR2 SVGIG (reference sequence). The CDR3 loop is CAWSLGQGINSPLHF. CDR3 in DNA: TGTGCCTGGAGTCTCGGACAGGGCATCAATTCACCCCTCCACTTT.

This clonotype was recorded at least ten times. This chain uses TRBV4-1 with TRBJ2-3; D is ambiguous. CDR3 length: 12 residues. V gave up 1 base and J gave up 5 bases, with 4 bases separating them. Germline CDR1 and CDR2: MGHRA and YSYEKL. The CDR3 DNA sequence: TGCGCCAGCAGCCAAGCCGGAGATACGCAGTATTTT. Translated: CASSQAGDTQYF.

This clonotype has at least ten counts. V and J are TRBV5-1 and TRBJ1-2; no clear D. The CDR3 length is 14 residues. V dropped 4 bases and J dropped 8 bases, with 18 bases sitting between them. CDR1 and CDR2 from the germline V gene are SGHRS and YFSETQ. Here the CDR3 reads CASSPSPPYEGYTF. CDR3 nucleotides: TGCGCCAGCAGCCCGTCACCCCCGTATGAAGGCTACACCTTC.

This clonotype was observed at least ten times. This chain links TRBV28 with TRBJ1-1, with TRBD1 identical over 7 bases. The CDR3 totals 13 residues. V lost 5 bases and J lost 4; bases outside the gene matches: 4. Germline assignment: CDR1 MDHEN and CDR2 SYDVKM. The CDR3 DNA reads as TGTGCCAGCAGTCCGGGACAGTTCACTGAAGCTTTCTTT. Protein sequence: CASSPGQFTEAFF.

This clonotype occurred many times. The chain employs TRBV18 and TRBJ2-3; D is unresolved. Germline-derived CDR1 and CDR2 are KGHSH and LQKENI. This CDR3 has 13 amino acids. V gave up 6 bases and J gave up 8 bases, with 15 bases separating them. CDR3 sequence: CASSPKAGGTQYF. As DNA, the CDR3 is TGTGCCAGCTCCCCAAAGGCAGGCGGTACGCAGTATTTT.

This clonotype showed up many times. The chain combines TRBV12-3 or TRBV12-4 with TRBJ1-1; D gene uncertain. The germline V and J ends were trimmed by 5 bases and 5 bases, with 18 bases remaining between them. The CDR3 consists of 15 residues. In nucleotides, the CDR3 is TGTGCCAGCAGTGACTTCGGGCGGACGTGGACTGAAGCTTTCTTT. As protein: CASSDFGRTWTEAFF.

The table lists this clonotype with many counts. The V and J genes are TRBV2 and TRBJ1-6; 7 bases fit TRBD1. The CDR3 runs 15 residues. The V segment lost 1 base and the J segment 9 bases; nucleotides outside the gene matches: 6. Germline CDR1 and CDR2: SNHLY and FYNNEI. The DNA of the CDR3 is TGTGCCAGCAGTGAAGAGGGGGCAGGGGGTTCACCCCTCCACTTT. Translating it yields CASSEEGAGGSPLHF.

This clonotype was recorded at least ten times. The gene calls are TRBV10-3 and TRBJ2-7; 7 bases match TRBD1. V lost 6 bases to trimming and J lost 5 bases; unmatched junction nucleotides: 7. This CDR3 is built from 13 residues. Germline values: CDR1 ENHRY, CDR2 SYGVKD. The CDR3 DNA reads TGTGCCATCAGACCGGGACAGACCCACGAGCAGTACTTC. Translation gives CAIRPGQTHEQYF.

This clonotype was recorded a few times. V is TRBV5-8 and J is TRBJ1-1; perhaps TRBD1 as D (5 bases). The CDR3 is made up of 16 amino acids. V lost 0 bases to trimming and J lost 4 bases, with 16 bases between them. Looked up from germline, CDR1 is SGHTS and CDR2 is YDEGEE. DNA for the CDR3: TGTGCCAGCAGCTTGGTCTATGACAGTTCGCCCACTGAAGCTTTCTTT. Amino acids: CASSLVYDSSPTEAFF.

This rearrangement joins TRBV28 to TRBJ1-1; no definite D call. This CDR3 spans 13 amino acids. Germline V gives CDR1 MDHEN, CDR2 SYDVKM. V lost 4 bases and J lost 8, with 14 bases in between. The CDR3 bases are TGTGCCAGCAGTTACCCCGGACGGAACGAAGCTTTCTTT. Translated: CASSYPGRNEAFF. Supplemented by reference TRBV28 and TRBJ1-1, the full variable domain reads DVKVTQSSRYLVKRTGEKVFLECVQDMDHENMFWYRQDPGLGLRLIYFSYDVKMKEKGDIPEGYSVSREKKERFSLILESASTNQTSMYLCASSYPGRNEAFFGQGTRLTVV.

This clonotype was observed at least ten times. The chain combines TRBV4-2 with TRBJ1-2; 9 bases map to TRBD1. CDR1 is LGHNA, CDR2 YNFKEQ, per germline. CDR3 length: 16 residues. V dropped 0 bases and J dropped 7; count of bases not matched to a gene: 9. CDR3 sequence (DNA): TGTGCCAGCAGCCAAGACGTTGAGGACAGGGGAGGTGGCTACACCTTC. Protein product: CASSQDVEDRGGGYTF.

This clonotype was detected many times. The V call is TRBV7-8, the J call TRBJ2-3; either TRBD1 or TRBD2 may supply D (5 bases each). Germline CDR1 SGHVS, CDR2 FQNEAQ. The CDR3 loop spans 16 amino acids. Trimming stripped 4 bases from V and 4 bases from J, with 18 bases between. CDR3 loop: CASSSHGTAPADTQYF. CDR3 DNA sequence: TGTGCCAGCAGCTCTCACGGGACCGCCCCCGCAGATACGCAGTATTTT.

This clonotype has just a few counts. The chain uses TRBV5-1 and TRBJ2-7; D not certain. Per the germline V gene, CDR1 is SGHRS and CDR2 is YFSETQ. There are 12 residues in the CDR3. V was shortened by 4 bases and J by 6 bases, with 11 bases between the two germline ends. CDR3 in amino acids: CASSRAPSEQYF. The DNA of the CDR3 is TGCGCCAGCAGCCGGGCCCCCTCCGAGCAGTACTTC.

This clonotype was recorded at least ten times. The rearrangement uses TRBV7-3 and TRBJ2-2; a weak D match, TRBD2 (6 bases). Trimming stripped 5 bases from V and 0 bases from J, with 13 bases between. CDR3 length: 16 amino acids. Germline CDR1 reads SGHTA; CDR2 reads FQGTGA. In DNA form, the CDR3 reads TGTGCCAGCAGCCTGGACTACACGACGAACACCGGGGAGCTGTTTTTT. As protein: CASSLDYTTNTGELFF. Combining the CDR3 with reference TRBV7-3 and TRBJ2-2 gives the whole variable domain GAGVSQTPSNKVTEKGKYVELRCDPISGHTALYWYRQSLGQGPEFLIYFQGTGAADDSGLPNDRFFAVRPEGSVSTLKIQRTERGDSAVYLCASSLDYTTNTGELFFGEGSRLTVL.

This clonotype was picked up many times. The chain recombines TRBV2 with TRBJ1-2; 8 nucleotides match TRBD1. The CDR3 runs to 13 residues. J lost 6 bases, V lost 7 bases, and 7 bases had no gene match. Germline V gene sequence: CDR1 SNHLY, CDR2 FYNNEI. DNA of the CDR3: TGTGCCAGCAATCCGGACAGGGAACATGGCTACACCTTC. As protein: CASNPDREHGYTF.

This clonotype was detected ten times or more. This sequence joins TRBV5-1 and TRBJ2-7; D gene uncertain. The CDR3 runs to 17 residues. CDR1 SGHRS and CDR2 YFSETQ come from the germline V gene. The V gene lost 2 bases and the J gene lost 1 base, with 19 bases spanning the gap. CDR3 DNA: TGCGCCAGCAGCTTAACGACCGCGAGTTCGGTTTCCTACGAGCAGTACTTC. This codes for CASSLTTASSVSYEQYF.